The rows below give T cell receptor beta chains drawn from one sample of a study of T cell repertoires in cytomegalovirus infection. These receptors' antigens are unknown. TCRdb independently ran MiXCR on the reads; one entry per CDR3 protein. Found here are hundreds of thousands of distinct CDR3 sequences, 33% of them singletons; the top ten hold around a sixth. The input for sequencing was cultured PBMCs, taken from culture after CMV antigen stimulation. The receptors were sampled from a human donor in good health (CMV status not recorded). Some clones in this sample may be carry-over from other donors' samples. Each CDR3 is given with its conserved first and last residue. D genes are given only for firm matches. The listing skips clone size in some rows; elsewhere it reads once, few, many or a size class.

clone_size	j_call	d_call	v_call	cdr3_aa	cdr3_nt
-	TRBJ1-2	TRBD1	TRBV6-1	CASKTGTDYGYTF	TGTGCCAGCAAGACCGGGACAGACTATGGCTACACCTTC
-	TRBJ1-3	-	TRBV6-2/TRBV6-3	CAGSTGVSGNTIYF	TGTGCCGGCTCGACTGGGGTATCTGGAAACACCATATATTTT
-	TRBJ1-2	TRBD1	TRBV19	CASTLSGGQNYGYTF	TGTGCCAGTACCCTAAGCGGGGGACAGAACTATGGCTACACCTTC
-	TRBJ2-2	TRBD1	TRBV7-9	CASSLDLGLGTENTGELFF	TGTGCCAGCAGCTTAGATCTAGGGTTGGGGACAGAGAACACCGGGGAGCTGTTTTTT
few	TRBJ2-6	-	TRBV7-2	CASSLGWAGANVLTF	TGTGCCAGCAGCTTAGGCTGGGCTGGGGCCAACGTCCTGACTTTC
few	TRBJ1-1	-	TRBV6-6	CASSYSNRVMNTEAFF	TGTGCCAGCAGTTACTCGAATCGGGTCATGAACACTGAAGCTTTCTTT
many	TRBJ1-6	-	TRBV7-2	CASSLNSDSPLHF	TGTGCCAGCAGCTTAAACAGTGATTCACCCCTCCACTTT
-	TRBJ2-1	-	TRBV6-6	CASSYTISEQFF	TGTGCCAGCAGTTACACTATCTCTGAGCAGTTCTTC
-	TRBJ2-5	-	TRBV18	CASSPPGRASETQYF	TGTGCCAGCTCACCACCGGGGCGGGCAAGTGAGACCCAGTACTTC
-	TRBJ1-3	TRBD1	TRBV6-6	CASRTLQGFPEDTIYF	TGTGCCAGCAGAACTCTACAGGGGTTCCCGGAAGACACCATATATTTT
few	TRBJ2-7	-	TRBV7-2	CASSLVEYNYEQYF	TGTGCCAGCAGCTTAGTTGAGTACAACTACGAGCAGTACTTC
-	TRBJ2-7	-	TRBV6-5	CASSYSPGSHEQYF	TGTGCCAGCAGTTACTCCCCGGGGAGCCACGAGCAGTACTTC
-	TRBJ2-7	TRBD1	TRBV20-1	CSAATGTGEAEQYF	TGCAGTGCAGCCACCGGGACAGGGGAAGCCGAGCAGTACTTC
-	TRBJ2-1	-	TRBV7-6	CASSSDGDEQFF	TGTGCCAGCAGCTCCGACGGGGATGAGCAGTTCTTC
-	TRBJ2-1	TRBD1	TRBV7-2	CASSSYRDRGNEQFF	TGTGCCAGCAGCTCATACCGGGACAGGGGAAATGAGCAGTTCTTC
-	TRBJ1-6	-	TRBV11-2	CASSLELDSPLHF	TGTGCCAGCAGCTTAGAGCTGGATTCACCCCTCCACTTT
few	TRBJ2-3	TRBD2	TRBV12-3/TRBV12-4	CASSLYPGTSGSTDTQYF	TGTGCCAGCAGTTTATACCCCGGGACTAGCGGGAGCACAGATACGCAGTATTTT
few	TRBJ1-3	-	TRBV20-1	CSARDPRTAGNTIYF	TGCAGTGCTAGAGACCCGAGGACAGCTGGAAACACCATATATTTT
-	TRBJ2-1	-	TRBV5-4	CASSWMASYNEQFF	TGTGCCAGCAGCTGGATGGCCTCCTACAATGAGCAGTTCTTC
-	TRBJ2-5	-	TRBV6-1	CASSERRGAETQYF	TGTGCCAGCAGTGAACGTAGGGGGGCTGAGACCCAGTACTTC
-	TRBJ2-3	-	TRBV15	CATSGDLIADTQYF	TGTGCCACCAGCGGAGATCTTATTGCAGATACGCAGTATTTT
-	TRBJ2-1	-	TRBV6-5	CASSPRRGGPYNEQFF	TGTGCCAGCAGCCCTCGACGCGGGGGCCCCTACAATGAGCAGTTCTTC
few	TRBJ1-2	-	TRBV19	CASSIGTSLYGYTF	TGTGCCAGTAGTATAGGGACGTCACTCTATGGCTACACCTTC
few	TRBJ1-5	-	TRBV2	CASSAERSNQPQHF	TGTGCCAGCAGTGCCGAACGTAGCAATCAGCCCCAGCATTTT
-	TRBJ1-3	-	TRBV5-6	CASSRPSGNTIYF	TGTGCCAGCAGCCGTCCCTCTGGAAACACCATATATTTT
-	TRBJ2-7	-	TRBV4-3	CASSQDPSRLEQYF	TGCGCCAGCAGCCAAGATCCCAGCAGGTTGGAGCAGTACTTC
-	TRBJ2-5	-	TRBV7-9	CASSLGVGVAGQETQYF	TGTGCCAGCAGCTTAGGGGTCGGGGTAGCAGGCCAAGAGACCCAGTACTTC